This T cell receptor (beta chain) was sequenced in a study of CD8+ T cells in alopecia areata. Study in general: It was approximately 6-11-week-old female C3H/HeJ mice that received skin from roughly 6-12-month-old C3H/HeJ graft donors with spontaneous alopecia. General observations from the study: Scalp repertoires also include resident alphabeta T cells from normal skin. Especially in alopecia totalis/universalis, lesional scalp showed greater clonality than normal scalp did. It was less clear whether patients shared TCRs than it was in mice, possibly because of HLA.

Investigators isolated RNA and reverse transcribed it into cDNA to act as the sequencing template. Sequencing used immunoSEQ multiplex PCR; TCRdb keeps in-frame clones, though not all of them. This repertoire holds about 300,000 clones, and none appear only once. The authors sorted pooled cutaneous lymph node cells using CD4, CD8alpha, NKG2D, NKG2ACE and other markers. Comment on this clone: Its target is unknown. The genes and germline here are from mouse. Read data end 4 residues before the CDR3 end; the end is taken from the germline J gene.

CDR1 and CDR2 (germline): NNHDY, SYVADS. The CDR3 consists of 15 residues. Trimming cost V 1 base and J 5 bases; bases outside gene matches: 2. The chain recombines TRBV13-3 with TRBJ2-1; 11 positions agree with TRBD2. The TCR was taken from a C3H/HeJ mouse with alopecia areata. MHC haplotype of the mouse line: H2-k. Sequenced material: CD4+ T cells sorted from a lymph node. The sequenced part of the CDR3 DNA is TGTGCCAGCAGTGATTTGGACTGGGGGGATGCT. Translated, it gives CASSDLDWGDA. The CDR3 in its entirety is CASSDLDWGDAEQFF.